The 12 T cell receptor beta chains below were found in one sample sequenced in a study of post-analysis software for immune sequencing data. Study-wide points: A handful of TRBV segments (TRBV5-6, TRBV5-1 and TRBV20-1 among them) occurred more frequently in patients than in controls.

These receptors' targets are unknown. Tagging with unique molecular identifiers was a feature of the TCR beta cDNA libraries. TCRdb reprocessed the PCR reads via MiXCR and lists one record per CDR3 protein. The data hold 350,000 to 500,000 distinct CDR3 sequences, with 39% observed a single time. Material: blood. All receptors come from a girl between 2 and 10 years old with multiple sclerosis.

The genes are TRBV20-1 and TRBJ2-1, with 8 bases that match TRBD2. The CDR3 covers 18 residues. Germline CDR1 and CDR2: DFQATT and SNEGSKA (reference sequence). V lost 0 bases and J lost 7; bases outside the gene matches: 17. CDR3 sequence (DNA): TGCAGTGCTAGAGATGGCTATGGGAGCGGGAGCCTCAGGAATGAGCAGTTCTTC. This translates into CSARDGYGSGSLRNEQFF.

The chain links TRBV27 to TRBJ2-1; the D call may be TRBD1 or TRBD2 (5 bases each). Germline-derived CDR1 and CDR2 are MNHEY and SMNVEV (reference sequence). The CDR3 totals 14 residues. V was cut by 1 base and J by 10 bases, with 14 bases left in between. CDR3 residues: CASSLWGSSYEQFF. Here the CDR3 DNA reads TGTGCCAGCAGTTTATGGGGGAGCTCCTACGAGCAGTTCTTC.

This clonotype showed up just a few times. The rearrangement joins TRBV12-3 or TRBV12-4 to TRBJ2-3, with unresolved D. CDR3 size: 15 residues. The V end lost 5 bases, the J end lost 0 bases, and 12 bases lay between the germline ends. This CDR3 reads CASSPHHQSTDTQYF. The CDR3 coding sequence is TGTGCCAGCAGTCCCCACCACCAAAGCACAGATACGCAGTATTTT.

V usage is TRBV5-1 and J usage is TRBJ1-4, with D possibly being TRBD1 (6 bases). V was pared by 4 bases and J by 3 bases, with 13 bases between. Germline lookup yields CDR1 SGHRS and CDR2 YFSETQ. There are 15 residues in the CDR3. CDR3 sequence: CASSQTGRANEKLFF. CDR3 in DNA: TGCGCCAGCAGCCAAACAGGGAGGGCTAATGAAAAACTGTTTTTT.

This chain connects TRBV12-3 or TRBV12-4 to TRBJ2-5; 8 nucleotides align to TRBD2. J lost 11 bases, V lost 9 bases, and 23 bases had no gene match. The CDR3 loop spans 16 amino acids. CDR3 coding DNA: TGTGCCAGTAGATCCTCCGGGGGGGGCTGGAACAATGAGCAGTACTTC. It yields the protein CASRSSGGGWNNEQYF.

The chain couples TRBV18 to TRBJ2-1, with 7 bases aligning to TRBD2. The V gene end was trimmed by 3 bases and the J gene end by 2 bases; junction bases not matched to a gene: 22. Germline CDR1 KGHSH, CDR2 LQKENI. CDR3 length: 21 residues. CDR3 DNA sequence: TGTGCCAGCTCACCCGATGATAGGTGGCTAGCGGCGGACCCCACCTACAATGAGCAGTTCTTC. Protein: CASSPDDRWLAADPTYNEQFF.

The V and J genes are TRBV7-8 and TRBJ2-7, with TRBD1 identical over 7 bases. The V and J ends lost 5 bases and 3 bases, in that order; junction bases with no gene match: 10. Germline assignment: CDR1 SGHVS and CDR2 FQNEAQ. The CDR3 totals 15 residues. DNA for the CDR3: TGTGCCAGCAGCCAAGGGGACAGTATTTACTACGAGCAGTACTTC. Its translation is CASSQGDSIYYEQYF.

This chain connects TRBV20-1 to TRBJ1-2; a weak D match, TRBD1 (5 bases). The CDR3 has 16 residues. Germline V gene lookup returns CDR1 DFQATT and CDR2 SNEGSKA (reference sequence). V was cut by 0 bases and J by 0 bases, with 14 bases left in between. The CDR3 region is CSARDPRQLPNYGYTF. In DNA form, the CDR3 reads TGCAGTGCTAGAGATCCTCGACAGCTTCCTAACTATGGCTACACCTTC.

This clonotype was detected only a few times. This CDR3 reads CSARRTGRSSYNEQFF. DNA of the CDR3: TGCAGTGCTAGGAGGACGGGTAGGAGCTCCTACAATGAGCAGTTCTTC. The V call is TRBV20-1, the J call TRBJ2-1, with D unclear. The CDR3 spans 16 residues. The germline V and J ends were trimmed by 3 bases and 0 bases, with 15 bases remaining between them. In germline, CDR1 is DFQATT, CDR2 SNEGSKA (reference sequence).

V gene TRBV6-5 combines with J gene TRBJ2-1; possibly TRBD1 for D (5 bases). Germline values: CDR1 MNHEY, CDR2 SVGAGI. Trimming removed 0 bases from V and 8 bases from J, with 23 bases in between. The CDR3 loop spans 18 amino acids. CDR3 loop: CASSYSGWTTADGYEQFF. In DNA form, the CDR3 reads TGTGCCAGCAGTTACTCTGGGTGGACGACAGCAGACGGCTATGAGCAGTTCTTC.

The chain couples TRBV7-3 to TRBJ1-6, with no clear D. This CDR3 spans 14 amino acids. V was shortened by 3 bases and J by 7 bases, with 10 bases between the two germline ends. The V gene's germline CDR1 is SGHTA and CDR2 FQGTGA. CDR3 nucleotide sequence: TGTGCCAGCAGCTTGGGTCGGATCAATTCACCCCTCCACTTT. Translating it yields CASSLGRINSPLHF.

CDR3 in amino acids: CSVLGSTSYEQYF. The CDR3 DNA reads as TGCAGCGTTCTAGGCTCAACTTCCTACGAGCAGTACTTC. The rearrangement uses TRBV29-1 and TRBJ2-7, with unresolved D. The CDR3 is 13 amino acids. CDR1 SQVTM and CDR2 ANQGSEA come from the germline V gene. The germline V and J ends were trimmed by 5 bases and 1 base, with 12 bases remaining between them.